Below, 10 T cell receptor beta chains from the same sample are listed, as sequenced in a study of T and B cells in COVID-19 patients. TRB was amplified from approximately 250-480 ng of blood genomic DNA. BIOMED2 TRB-A/B primer pools were used in multiplex TRB PCR. TCRdb processed the multiplex PCR reads anew with MiXCR; each CDR3 protein has one entry. The sample lists roughly 5,200 distinct CDR3 sequences; roughly 30% were seen once. Sequences were obtained from blood. The receptors stem from a human donor with active COVID-19.

The CDR3 is CASSLEVSRTQYF. For the CDR3, the DNA is TGCGCCAGCAGCTTGGAGGTCTCACGTACGCAGTATTTT. The chain has TRBV5-1 and TRBJ2-3; no clear D gene. From germline, CDR1 is SGHRS and CDR2 YFSETQ. The V end lost 0 bases, the J end lost 8 bases, and 10 bases lay between the germline ends. The CDR3 sequence is 13 residues long. Using reference TRBV5-1 and TRBJ2-3 for the parts outside the CDR3, the full variable domain is KAGVTQTPRYLIKTRGQQVTLSCSPISGHRSVSWYQQTPGQGLQFLFEYFSETQRNKGNFPGRFSGRQFSNSRSEMNVSTLELGDSALYLCASSLEVSRTQYFGPGTRLTVL.

This clonotype is medium-sized (0.01 to 0.1%). The V call is TRBV6-1, the J call TRBJ2-7, with D tentatively TRBD1 (6 bases). Germline V lookup: CDR1 MNHNS, CDR2 SASEGT. The CDR3 loop spans 15 amino acids. Trimming shortened V by 0 bases and J by 4 bases, and 13 bases separated the two germline ends. CDR3: CASSEARDTLYEQYF. In DNA form, the CDR3 reads TGTGCCAGCAGTGAAGCGAGGGACACTTTATACGAGCAGTACTTC.

The chain joins TRBV6-1 to TRBJ1-5, with 7 positions matching TRBD1. Germline V gene lookup returns CDR1 MNHNS and CDR2 SASEGT. This CDR3 has 13 residues. The J segment lost 7 bases and the V segment lost 5 bases, leaving 5 bases of the junction unmatched. The CDR3 DNA sequence: TGTGCCAGCAGTCGGGACAGCGGACAGCCCCAGCATTTT. It encodes CASSRDSGQPQHF.

Comments on this clonotype: Its ends do not fully match the called genes, so a read error is possible. This sequence joins TRBV12-3 or TRBV12-4 and TRBJ1-4; 7 bases match TRBD1. This CDR3 is built from 14 residues. In DNA form, the CDR3 reads TGTGACAGCAGTTTTGGACAGGTTAATGAAAAACTGTTTTTT. It specifies CDSSFGQVNEKLFF.

This clonotype was seen a handful of times. The chain recombines TRBV20-1 with TRBJ2-7; weak D call: TRBD2 (5 bases). Per the germline V gene, CDR1 is DFQATT and CDR2 is SNEGSKA (reference sequence). V lost 8 bases, J lost 7 bases, and 30 bases lay in between. The CDR3 sequence is 16 residues long. DNA for the CDR3: TGCAGTTCTAAGAGGGTCGATGAGGGTAGGTCGCGAGAGCAGTACTTC. Its protein product is CSSKRVDEGRSREQYF.

This clonotype appeared a few times. V is TRBV5-1 and J is TRBJ2-1, with 10 bases fitting TRBD2. V lost 5 bases and J lost 7; bases outside the gene matches: 9. Germline loops: CDR1 SGHRS, CDR2 YFSETQ. There are 15 residues in the CDR3. CDR3 in DNA: TGCGCCAGCAGTCCGCTAGCGGGAGATTCGAATGAGCAGTTCTTC. Translated, it gives CASSPLAGDSNEQFF. Together with reference TRBV5-1 and TRBJ2-1, the CDR3 gives the full variable domain: KAGVTQTPRYLIKTRGQQVTLSCSPISGHRSVSWYQQTPGQGLQFLFEYFSETQRNKGNFPGRFSGRQFSNSRSEMNVSTLELGDSALYLCASSPLAGDSNEQFFGPGTRLTVL.

Only a few counts were recorded for this clonotype. The chain uses TRBV10-1 and TRBJ2-3; either TRBD1 or TRBD2 may fit D (6 bases each). The germline V and J ends were trimmed by 2 bases and 5 bases, with 8 bases remaining between them. The CDR3 runs to 13 residues. Germline CDR1 and CDR2: WNHNN and SYGVQD (reference sequence). This CDR3 is CASSEGGRDTQYF. The DNA of the CDR3 is TGCGCCAGCAGTGAGGGGGGGCGAGATACGCAGTATTTT.

Within the sample, this clonotype is medium-sized. The V gene is TRBV15, the J gene TRBJ1-4; no reliable D call. Germline CDR1 LNHNV, CDR2 YYDKDF (reference sequence). The CDR3 is 13 amino acids. V lost 4 bases, J lost 8 bases, and 11 bases lay in between. CDR3 sequence: CATSNGQGEKLFF. In nucleotides, the CDR3 is TGTGCCACCAGCAACGGCCAAGGGGAAAAACTGTTTTTT. Supplemented by reference TRBV15 and TRBJ1-4, the full variable domain reads DAMVIQNPRYQVTQFGKPVTLSCSQTLNHNVMYWYQQKSSQAPKLLFHYYDKDFNNEADTPDNFQSRRPNTSFCFLDIRSPGLGDTAMYLCATSNGQGEKLFFGSGTQLSVL.

This clonotype is labeled as medium-sized (0.01 to 0.1%). CDR3 amino acids: CASSLEGRGHYGYTF. As DNA, the CDR3 is TGTGCCAGCAGTTTAGAAGGCAGGGGGCACTATGGCTACACCTTC. The V call is TRBV27, the J call TRBJ1-2, with 8 bases matching TRBD1. The CDR3 extends over 15 amino acids. The V and J ends lost 2 bases and 3 bases, in that order; junction bases with no gene match: 5. Germline V gives CDR1 MNHEY, CDR2 SMNVEV (reference sequence).

The table lists this clonotype with a few counts. The genes are TRBV7-2 and TRBJ2-7, with 16 positions matching TRBD2. The CDR3 length is 17 residues. V lost 5 bases and J lost 4; bases outside the gene matches: 8. Germline CDR1 reads SGHTA; CDR2 reads FQGNSA. CDR3 bases: TGTGCCAGCAGCCGCGGGACTAGCGGGGGGGCGGGGTACGAGCAGTACTTC. Translated, it gives CASSRGTSGGAGYEQYF.